The 3 T cell receptor beta chains presented below share a single source sample, sequenced in a study of cytomegalovirus exposure and HLA in healthy donors. This PCR relied on a set of 60 Vbeta primers and 13 Jbeta primers. Assay: immunoSEQ multiplex PCR; the TCRdb copy retains only in-frame clones and omits some. The sample includes about 190,000 clones, roughly 81% of them seen just once. The sample was PBMCs. Receptor source: a woman aged 30 to 39 in good health and CMV-seropositive.

CDR3 bases: TGTGCCAGCAGCTTGATTCAGGGGGCCTACGAGCAGTACTTC. It is translated as CASSLIQGAYEQYF. The gene calls are TRBV5-4 and TRBJ2-7, with 7 bases that match TRBD1. The length of the CDR3 is 14 residues. Germline values: CDR1 SGHNT, CDR2 YYREEE (reference sequence). V shed 1 base, J shed 2 bases, and the junction held 3 bases outside the gene matches. The complete variable domain, with remaining parts taken from reference TRBV5-4 and TRBJ2-7, reads ETGVTQSPTHLIKTRGQQVTLRCSSQSGHNTVSWYQQALGQGPQFIFQYYREEENGRGNFPPRFSGLQFPNYSSELNVNALELDDSALYLCASSLIQGAYEQYFGPGTRLTVT.

This sequence joins TRBV9 and TRBJ2-2, with a weak D call TRBD2 (6 bases). Deletions cut 4 bases from V and 0 bases from J, with 10 bases between. The CDR3 is made up of 15 amino acids. CDR1 is SGDLS and CDR2 is YYNGEE in the germline V gene. DNA for the CDR3: TGTGCCAGCAGCCATGGGACTTCGAACACCGGGGAGCTGTTTTTT. Translation gives CASSHGTSNTGELFF.

This clone was recorded only once. The chain is built from TRBV28 and TRBJ2-1; the match to TRBD1 covers 9 bases. V shed 5 bases and J 3 bases; nucleotides not matched to a gene: 5. Germline CDR1 MDHEN, CDR2 SYDVKM. CDR3 length: 15 amino acids. Here the CDR3 reads CASSQDRGYYNEQFF. Written as DNA, the CDR3 is TGTGCCAGCAGTCAGGACAGGGGCTACTACAATGAGCAGTTCTTC.